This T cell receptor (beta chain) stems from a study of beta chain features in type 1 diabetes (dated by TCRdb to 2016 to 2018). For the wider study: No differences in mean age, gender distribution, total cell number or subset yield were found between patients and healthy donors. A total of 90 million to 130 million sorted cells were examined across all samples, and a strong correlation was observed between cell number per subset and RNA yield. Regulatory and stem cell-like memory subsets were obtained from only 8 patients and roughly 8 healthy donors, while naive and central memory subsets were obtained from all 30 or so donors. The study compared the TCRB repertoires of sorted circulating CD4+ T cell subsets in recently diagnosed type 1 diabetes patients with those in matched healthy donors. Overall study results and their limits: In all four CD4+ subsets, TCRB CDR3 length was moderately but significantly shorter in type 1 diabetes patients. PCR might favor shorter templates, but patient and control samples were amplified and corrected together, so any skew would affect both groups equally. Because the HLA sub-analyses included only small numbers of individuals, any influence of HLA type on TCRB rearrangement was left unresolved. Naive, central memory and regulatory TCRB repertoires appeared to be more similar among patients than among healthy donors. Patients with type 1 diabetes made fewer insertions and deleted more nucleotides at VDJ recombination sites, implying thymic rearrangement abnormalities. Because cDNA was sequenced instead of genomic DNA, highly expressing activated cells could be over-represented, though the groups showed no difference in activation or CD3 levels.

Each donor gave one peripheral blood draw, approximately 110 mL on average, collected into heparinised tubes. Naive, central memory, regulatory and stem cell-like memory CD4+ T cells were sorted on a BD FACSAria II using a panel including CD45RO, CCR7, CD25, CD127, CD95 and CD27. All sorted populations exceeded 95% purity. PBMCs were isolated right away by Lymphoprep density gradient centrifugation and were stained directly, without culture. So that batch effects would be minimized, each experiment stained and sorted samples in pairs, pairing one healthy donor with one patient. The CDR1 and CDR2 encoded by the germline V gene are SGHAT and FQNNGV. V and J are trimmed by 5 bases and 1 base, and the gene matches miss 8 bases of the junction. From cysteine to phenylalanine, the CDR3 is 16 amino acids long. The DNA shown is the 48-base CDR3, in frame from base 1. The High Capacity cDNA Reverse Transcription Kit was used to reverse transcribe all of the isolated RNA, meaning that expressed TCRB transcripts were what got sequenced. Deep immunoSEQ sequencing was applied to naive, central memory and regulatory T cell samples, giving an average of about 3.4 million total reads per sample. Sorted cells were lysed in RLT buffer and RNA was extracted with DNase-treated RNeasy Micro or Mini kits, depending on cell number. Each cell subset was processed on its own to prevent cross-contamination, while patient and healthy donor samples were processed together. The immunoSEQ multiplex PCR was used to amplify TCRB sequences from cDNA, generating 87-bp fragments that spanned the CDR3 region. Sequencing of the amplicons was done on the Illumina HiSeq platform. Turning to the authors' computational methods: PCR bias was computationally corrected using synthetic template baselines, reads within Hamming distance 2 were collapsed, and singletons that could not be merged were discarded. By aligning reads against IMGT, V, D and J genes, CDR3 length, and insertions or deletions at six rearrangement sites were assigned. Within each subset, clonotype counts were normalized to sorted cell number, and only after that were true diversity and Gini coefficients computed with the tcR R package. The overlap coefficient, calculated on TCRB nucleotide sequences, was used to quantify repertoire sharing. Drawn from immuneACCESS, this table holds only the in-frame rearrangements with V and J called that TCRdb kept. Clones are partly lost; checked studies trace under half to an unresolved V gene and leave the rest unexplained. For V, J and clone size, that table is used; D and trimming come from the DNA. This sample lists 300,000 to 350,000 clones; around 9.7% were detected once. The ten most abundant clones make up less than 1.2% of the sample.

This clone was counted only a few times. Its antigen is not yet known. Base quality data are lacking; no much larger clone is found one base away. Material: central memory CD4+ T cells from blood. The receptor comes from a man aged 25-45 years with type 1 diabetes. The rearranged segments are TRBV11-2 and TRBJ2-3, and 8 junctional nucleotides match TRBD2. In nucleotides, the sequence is TGTGCCAGCAGCCCAAGGGCGGGGGGCCGCACAGATACGCAGTATTTT. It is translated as CASSPRAGGRTDTQYF.